This TCR beta chain was found in a study of CD8+ T cells in alopecia areata. Study-level information: The share of scalp area affected provided the severity score for treated patients.

RNA extraction was followed by reverse transcription into cDNA, which acted as the sequencing template. Generated by immunoSEQ multiplex PCR, the TCRdb table keeps only in-frame clones and is missing some. The top ten hold about 31% of the sample, which has roughly 120,000 clones, approximately 59% seen once. Treatment reported: oral pan-JAK inhibitor, 5-10 mg twice daily. Specimens obtained from alopecia areata patients comprised lesional scalp punch biopsies and peripheral blood. For this clone: Its target is unknown.

Study outcomes and limitations: Patients displayed less clarity in TCR sharing than mice, a finding possibly related to HLA.

This TCR came from a human donor with alopecia areata. The source material was CD8+ T cells sorted from blood, sampled at week 4, from a patient treated with tofacitinib.

CDR3 in amino acids: CASSAGNGELFF. The CDR3 DNA is TGTGCCAGCAGCGCAGGGAACGGGGAGCTGTTTTTT. This chain joins TRBV13 and TRBJ2-2, with D perhaps matching TRBD1 (5 bases). The germline V and J ends were trimmed by 5 bases and 7 bases, with 8 bases remaining between them. Germline V gives CDR1 PRHDT, CDR2 FYEKMQ (reference sequence). This CDR3 region has 12 residues. The full variable domain, rest sourced from reference TRBV13 and TRBJ2-2, is AAGVIQSPRHLIKEKRETATLKCYPIPRHDTVYWYQQGPGQDPQFLISFYEKMQSDKGSIPDRFSAQQFSDYHSELNMSSLELGDSALYFCASSAGNGELFFGEGSRLTVL.